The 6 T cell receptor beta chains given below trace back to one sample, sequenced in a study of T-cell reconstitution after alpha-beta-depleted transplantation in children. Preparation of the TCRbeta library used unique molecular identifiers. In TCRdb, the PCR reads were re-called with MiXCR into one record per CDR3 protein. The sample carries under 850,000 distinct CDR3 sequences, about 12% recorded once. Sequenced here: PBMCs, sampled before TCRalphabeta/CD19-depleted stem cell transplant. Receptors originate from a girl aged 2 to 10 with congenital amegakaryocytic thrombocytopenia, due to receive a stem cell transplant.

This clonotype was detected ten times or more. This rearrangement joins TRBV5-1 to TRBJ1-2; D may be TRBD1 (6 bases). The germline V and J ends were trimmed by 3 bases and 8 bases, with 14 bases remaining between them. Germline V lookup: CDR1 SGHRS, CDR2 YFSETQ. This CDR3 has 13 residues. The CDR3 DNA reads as TGCGCCAGCAGCTCAGGGGAGCTACGAGGCTACACCTTC. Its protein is CASSSGELRGYTF.

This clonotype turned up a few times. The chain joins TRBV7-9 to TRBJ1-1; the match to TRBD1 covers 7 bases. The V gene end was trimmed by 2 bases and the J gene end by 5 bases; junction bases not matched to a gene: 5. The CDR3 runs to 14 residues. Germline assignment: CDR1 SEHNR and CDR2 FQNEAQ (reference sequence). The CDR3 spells CASSLIVRGTEAFF. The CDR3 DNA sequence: TGTGCCAGCAGCTTAATCGTCAGGGGGACTGAAGCTTTCTTT.

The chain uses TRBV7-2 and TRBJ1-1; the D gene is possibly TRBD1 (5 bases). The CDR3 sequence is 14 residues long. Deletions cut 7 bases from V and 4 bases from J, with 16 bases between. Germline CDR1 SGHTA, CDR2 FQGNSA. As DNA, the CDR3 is TGTGCCAGCATGTTTAATTTCGGGGGCACTGAAGCTTTCTTT. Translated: CASMFNFGGTEAFF.

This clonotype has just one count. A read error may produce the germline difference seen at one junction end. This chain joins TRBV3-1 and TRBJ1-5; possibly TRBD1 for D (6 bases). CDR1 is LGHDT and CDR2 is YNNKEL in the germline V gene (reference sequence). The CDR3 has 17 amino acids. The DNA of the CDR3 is TGTGCCAGCTGCCAAGAGCCCACAGGGATTAGCAATCAGCCCCAGCATTTT. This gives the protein CASCQEPTGISNQPQHF. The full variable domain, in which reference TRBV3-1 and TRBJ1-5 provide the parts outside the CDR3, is DTAVSQTPKYLVTQMGNDKSIKCEQNLGHDTMYWYKQDSKKFLKIMFSYNNKELIINETVPNRFSPKSPDKAHLNLHINSLELGDSAVYFCASCQEPTGISNQPQHFGDGTRLSIL.

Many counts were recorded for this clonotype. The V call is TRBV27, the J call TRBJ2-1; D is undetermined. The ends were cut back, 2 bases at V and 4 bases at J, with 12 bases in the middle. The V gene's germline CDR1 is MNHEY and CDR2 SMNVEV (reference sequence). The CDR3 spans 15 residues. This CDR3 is CASSLQAEIYNEQFF. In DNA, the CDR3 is TGTGCCAGCAGTTTACAGGCGGAGATATACAATGAGCAGTTCTTC.

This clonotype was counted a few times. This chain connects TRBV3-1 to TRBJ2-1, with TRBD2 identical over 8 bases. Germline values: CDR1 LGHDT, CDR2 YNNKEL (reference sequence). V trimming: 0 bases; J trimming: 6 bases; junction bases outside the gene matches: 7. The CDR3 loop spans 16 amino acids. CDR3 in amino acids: CASSQDLAGISNEQFF. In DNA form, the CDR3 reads TGTGCCAGCAGCCAAGATCTAGCGGGTATCTCCAATGAGCAGTTCTTC.